These 25 T cell receptor beta chains originate from one sample sequenced in a study of cytomegalovirus exposure and HLA in healthy donors. PCR employed 60 Vbeta and 13 Jbeta primers. Measured with immunoSEQ multiplex PCR; TCRdb has only the in-frame clones, and not every one. Of more than 85,000 clones listed, approximately 79% are singletons. What was sequenced was PBMCs. Receptors were obtained from a man in his thirties or forties in good health and CMV-seropositive.

V is TRBV7-2 and J is TRBJ2-5; 7 bases line up with TRBD1. The CDR3 loop spans 14 amino acids. Trimming removed 1 base from V and 6 bases from J; junction bases left unmatched: 5. Germline assignment: CDR1 SGHTA and CDR2 FQGNSA. The CDR3 DNA sequence: TGTGCCAGCAGCTTAGGACAGGGTCTGCAGACCCAGTACTTC. Translated: CASSLGQGLQTQYF.

This clone has only a few counts. The V call is TRBV5-5, the J call TRBJ1-1, with D tentatively TRBD1 (6 bases). The CDR3 totals 14 residues. Per the germline V gene, CDR1 is SGHKS and CDR2 is YYEKEE (reference sequence). The germline V and J ends were trimmed by 3 bases and 7 bases, with 16 bases remaining between them. CDR3 residues: CASSSRLGGIEAFF. The CDR3 region has the DNA TGTGCCAGCAGCTCCCGCCTAGGGGGAATTGAAGCTTTCTTT.

V gene TRBV5-1 combines with J gene TRBJ2-5, with TRBD2 as a possible D gene (5 bases). In germline, CDR1 is SGHRS, CDR2 YFSETQ. This CDR3 is 13 amino acids long. Deletions cut 0 bases from V and 7 bases from J, with 10 bases between. CDR3 sequence reads: CASSLGRRGTQYF. The CDR3 DNA reads TGCGCCAGCAGCTTGGGGCGCCGGGGGACCCAGTACTTC.

The chain is built from TRBV6-5 and TRBJ2-3; 10 bases are a match to TRBD2. The CDR3 is 15 amino acids. CDR1 and CDR2 from the germline V gene are MNHEY and SVGAGI. Trimming removed 4 bases from V and 4 bases from J; junction bases left unmatched: 5. This CDR3 reads CASSSSGGAPDTQYF. DNA of the CDR3: TGTGCCAGCAGTTCCAGCGGGGGGGCCCCAGATACGCAGTATTTT.

This clone was picked up a small number of times. The DNA of the CDR3 is TGTGCCAGCAGCCCCAATTCCGAGCAGTACTTC. Translated, it gives CASSPNSEQYF. The chain combines TRBV11-3 with TRBJ2-7, with D unresolved. Between the trimmed V and J ends, which lost 5 bases and 6 bases, there was a span of 8 bases. This CDR3 spans 11 amino acids. The germline gives CDR1 SGHNT, CDR2 YENEEA.

The chain combines TRBV29-1 with TRBJ2-5; a weak D match, TRBD2 (6 bases). The J call may be wrong; the DNA end is better matched by TRBJ2-7. The CDR3 contains 15 residues. Germline CDR1 and CDR2: SQVTM and ANQGSEA. CDR3 sequence: CSPAGPQWAIYEQYF. CDR3 bases: TGCAGCCCCGCGGGGCCCCAGTGGGCTATCTACGAGCAGTACTTC.

There are a few counts of this clone. The chain links TRBV28 to TRBJ2-2, with 9 bases matching TRBD1. The CDR3 loop spans 15 amino acids. With 6 bases clipped from V and 2 bases from J, the junction kept 4 bases outside the gene matches. The V gene's germline CDR1 is MDHEN and CDR2 SYDVKM. The CDR3 loop reads CASRTGGANTGELFF. The CDR3 DNA reads as TGTGCCAGCAGAACAGGGGGCGCCAACACCGGGGAGCTGTTTTTT.

J is TRBJ1-2 and V is TRBV9; TRBD1 matches at 7 bases. Germline values: CDR1 SGDLS, CDR2 YYNGEE. The V gene end was trimmed by 0 bases and the J gene end by 4 bases; junction bases not matched to a gene: 6. This CDR3 region has 15 residues. DNA of the CDR3: TGTGCCAGCAGCGTAGAAGGGGGCGCGGGCTATGGCTACACCTTC. Its protein is CASSVEGGAGYGYTF. Full variable domain (outside the CDR3, taken from reference TRBV9 and TRBJ1-2): DSGVTQTPKHLITATGQRVTLRCSPRSGDLSVYWYQQSLDQGLQFLIQYYNGEERAKGNILERFSAQQFPDLHSELNLSSLELGDSALYFCASSVEGGAGYGYTFGSGTRLTVV.

The rearrangement joins TRBV19 to TRBJ1-5, with D possibly being TRBD1 (6 bases). Per germline, CDR1 LNHDA and CDR2 SQIVND (reference sequence). The CDR3 has 14 amino acids. With 5 bases removed from V and 7 bases from J, the gap between germline ends came to 15 bases. This CDR3 reads CASSLQGGGQPQHF. CDR3 nucleotides: TGTGCCAGTAGTCTTCAGGGAGGGGGGCAGCCCCAGCATTTT.

This clone was seen a few times. This rearrangement joins TRBV19 to TRBJ2-7, with 10 bases identical to TRBD1. J lost 5 bases, V lost 8 bases, and 3 bases had no gene match. From germline, CDR1 is LNHDA and CDR2 SQIVND (reference sequence). The CDR3 has 12 amino acids. DNA of the CDR3: TGTGCCAGTGGACAGGGGGGCAACGAGCAGTACTTC. Amino acid sequence: CASGQGGNEQYF.

This clone was detected only a few times. This rearrangement joins TRBV6-6 to TRBJ1-1, with TRBD1 matching over 9 bases. V was clipped by 7 bases and J by 6 bases; unmatched bases: 12. Germline V gene sequence: CDR1 MNHNY, CDR2 SVGAGI (reference sequence). CDR3 size: 15 residues. CDR3 sequence (DNA): TGTGCCAGCATTCTAATAACAGGGGGCTTCTCTGAAGCTTTCTTT. Protein product: CASILITGGFSEAFF.

The chain has TRBV4-2 and TRBJ2-5; 8 bases agree with TRBD2. The end of the DNA is better explained by TRBJ2-7, so the J call may be wrong. In germline, CDR1 is LGHNA, CDR2 YNFKEQ. The CDR3 is 14 residues long. The CDR3 bases are TGTGCCAGCAGCCAATTAGCGGGGTCCTACGAGCAGTACTTC. Translating gives CASSQLAGSYEQYF.

This chain connects TRBV4-1 to TRBJ1-1; 11 bases are a match to TRBD1. The germline CDR1 and CDR2 sequences are MGHRA and YSYEKL. Trimming removed 4 bases from V and 5 bases from J; junction bases left unmatched: 3. The CDR3 loop spans 14 amino acids. The CDR3 DNA is TGCGCCAGCAGCCCGGACAGGGGGCGGACTGAAGCTTTCTTT. Protein product: CASSPDRGRTEAFF.

With regard to this clone: The junction and the germline gene differ at one end; a read error may be behind it. The chain links TRBV5-1 to TRBJ1-4, with a possible D match to TRBD1 (5 bases). Germline V gene data show CDR1 as SGHRS and CDR2 as YFSETQ. CDR3 length: 14 amino acids. The CDR3 reads CAGSLEGVEERLFF. CDR3 DNA sequence: TGCGCCGGCAGCTTGGAAGGGGTCGAAGAAAGACTGTTTTTT.

The rearrangement uses TRBV11-2 and TRBJ2-7, with D perhaps matching TRBD1 (6 bases). Germline-derived CDR1 and CDR2 are SGHAT and FQNNGV. V lost 1 base and J 5 bases, leaving 12 bases between the germline ends. The CDR3 has 14 amino acids. This chain's CDR3 is CASSLGFGGHEQYF. The CDR3 nucleotides read TGTGCCAGCAGCTTAGGATTTGGGGGCCACGAGCAGTACTTC.

This rearrangement joins TRBV5-1 to TRBJ2-5, with TRBD1 matching 7 bases. V lost 0 bases to trimming and J lost 5 bases; unmatched junction nucleotides: 10. Germline-derived CDR1 and CDR2 are SGHRS and YFSETQ. The CDR3 consists of 16 residues. CDR3 residues: CASSLDAGGFGETQYF. CDR3 sequence (DNA): TGCGCCAGCAGCTTGGATGCAGGGGGATTCGGGGAGACCCAGTACTTC.

V and J are TRBV29-1 and TRBJ2-3, with D unresolved. Germline CDR1 is SQVTM and CDR2 is ANQGSEA. The CDR3 has 13 amino acids. V was trimmed by 0 bases and J by 3 bases, leaving 7 bases between them. The CDR3 loop reads CSVEDRKTDTQYF. In DNA form, the CDR3 reads TGCAGCGTTGAAGACAGGAAGACAGATACGCAGTATTTT.

Only a few counts were recorded for this clone. The chain uses TRBV10-2 and TRBJ1-2; D perhaps matches TRBD1 (5 bases). V lost 8 bases and J 2 bases, leaving 9 bases between the germline ends. The CDR3 covers 12 residues. Germline lookup yields CDR1 WSHSY and CDR2 SAAADI. DNA of the CDR3: TGCGCCAGCCGACCAGGGAACTATGGCTACACCTTC. This sequence encodes CASRPGNYGYTF.

This clone occurred a few times. CDR3 DNA sequence: TGTGCCAGCAGCTCGGGACATAATGGCTACACCTTC. It encodes CASSSGHNGYTF. The chain is built from TRBV7-9 and TRBJ1-2, with a weak D call TRBD1 (6 bases). CDR1 and CDR2 (germline): SEHNR, FQNEAQ (reference sequence). This CDR3 comprises 12 residues. Trimming took 4 bases from V and 6 from J, leaving 9 bases between them.

The chain joins TRBV9 to TRBJ1-2, with D tentatively TRBD1 (5 bases). With 2 bases removed from V and 4 bases from J, the gap between germline ends came to 9 bases. The CDR3 runs to 13 residues. Germline V gives CDR1 SGDLS, CDR2 YYNGEE. The CDR3 protein is CASSVEQAYGYTF. As DNA, the CDR3 is TGTGCCAGCAGCGTTGAACAGGCCTATGGCTACACCTTC.

This chain connects TRBV12-5 to TRBJ2-1; 8 bases line up with TRBD2. The length of the CDR3 is 15 residues. Germline CDR1 is LGHNT and CDR2 is FRNRAP. With V trimmed by 3 bases and J by 1 base, 2 bases remained unmatched. The CDR3 sequence: CASGFGGASYNEQFF. In DNA form, the CDR3 reads TGTGCTAGTGGTTTCGGGGGGGCGTCCTACAATGAGCAGTTCTTC.

This chain joins TRBV5-6 and TRBJ2-1; D remains unclear. The V end lost 4 bases, the J end lost 6 bases, and 8 bases lay between the germline ends. Germline assignment: CDR1 SGHDT and CDR2 YYEEEE. The CDR3 loop spans 12 amino acids. CDR3 amino acids: CASSTPGNEQFF. The CDR3 nucleotides read TGTGCCAGCAGCACCCCGGGCAATGAGCAGTTCTTC.

The genes are TRBV7-2 and TRBJ2-3; D is possibly TRBD2 (5 bases). The CDR3 is made up of 12 amino acids. Germline CDR1 and CDR2: SGHTA and FQGNSA. Trimming took off 4 bases at V and 11 bases at J, with 13 bases between the two ends. In nucleotides, the CDR3 is TGTGCCAGCAGCTCTAGCCGGACCCAGCAGTATTTT. Its translation is CASSSSRTQQYF.

This chain connects TRBV7-2 to TRBJ1-1; 7 positions agree with TRBD1. The CDR3 has 16 amino acids. The junction had 15 bases not matched to a gene; V was cut back by 3 bases and J by 8 bases. Germline V gene sequence: CDR1 SGHTA, CDR2 FQGNSA. CDR3 residues: CASSLRVGTGVIEAFF. The CDR3 coding sequence is TGTGCCAGCAGCTTGAGAGTGGGTACAGGGGTCATAGAAGCTTTCTTT.

CDR3 DNA: TGTGCCAGCAGTGAATTTAGCGGGGGGCTCCTAAGCTCCTACAATGAGCAGTTCTTC. Encoded protein: CASSEFSGGLLSSYNEQFF. This chain uses TRBV6-1 with TRBJ2-1, with TRBD2 matching 10 bases. Looked up from germline, CDR1 is MNHNS and CDR2 is SASEGT. The trim removed 2 bases at V and 0 bases at J, leaving 10 bases unmatched. CDR3 length: 19 residues.